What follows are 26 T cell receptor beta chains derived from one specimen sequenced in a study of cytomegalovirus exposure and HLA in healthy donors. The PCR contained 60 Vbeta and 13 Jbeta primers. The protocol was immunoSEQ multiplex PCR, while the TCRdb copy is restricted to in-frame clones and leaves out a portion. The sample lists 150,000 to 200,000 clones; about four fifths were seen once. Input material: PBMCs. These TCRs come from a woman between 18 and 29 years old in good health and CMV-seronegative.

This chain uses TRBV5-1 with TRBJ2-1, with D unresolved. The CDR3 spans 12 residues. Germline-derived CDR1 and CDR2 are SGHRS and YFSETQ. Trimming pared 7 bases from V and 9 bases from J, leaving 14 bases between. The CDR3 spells CASSNSFSEQFF. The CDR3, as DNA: TGCGCCAGCTCAAACTCGTTTTCTGAGCAGTTCTTC.

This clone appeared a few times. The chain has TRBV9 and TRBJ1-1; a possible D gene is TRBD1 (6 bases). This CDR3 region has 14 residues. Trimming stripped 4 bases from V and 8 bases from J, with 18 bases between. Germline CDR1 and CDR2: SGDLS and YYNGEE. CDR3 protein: CASSPLGTSDEAFF. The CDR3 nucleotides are TGTGCCAGCAGCCCCCTAGGGACATCTGACGAAGCTTTCTTT.

The DNA of the CDR3 is TGTGCCAGCAGCTTGGCCGGGGGCTATGGCTACACCTTC. Amino acid sequence: CASSLAGGYGYTF. The chain is built from TRBV5-5 and TRBJ1-2; possibly TRBD1 for D (5 bases). CDR1 SGHKS and CDR2 YYEKEE come from the germline V gene (reference sequence). This CDR3 spans 13 amino acids. Trimming took off 0 bases at V and 4 bases at J, with 7 bases between the two ends.

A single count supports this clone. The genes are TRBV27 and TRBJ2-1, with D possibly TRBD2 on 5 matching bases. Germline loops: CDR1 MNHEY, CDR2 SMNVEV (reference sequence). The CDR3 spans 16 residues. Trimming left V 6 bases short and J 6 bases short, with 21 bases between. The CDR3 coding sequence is TGTGCCAGCAGGAAATACTCGGACTTAGGATTCAATGAGCAGTTCTTC. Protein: CASRKYSDLGFNEQFF.

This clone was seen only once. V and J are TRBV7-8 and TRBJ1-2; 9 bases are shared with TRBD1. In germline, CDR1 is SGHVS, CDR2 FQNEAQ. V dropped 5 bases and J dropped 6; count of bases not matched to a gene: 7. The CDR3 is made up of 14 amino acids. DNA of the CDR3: TGTGCCAGCAGCCGTACAGGGGGCGCAAATGGCTACACCTTC. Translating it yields CASSRTGGANGYTF.

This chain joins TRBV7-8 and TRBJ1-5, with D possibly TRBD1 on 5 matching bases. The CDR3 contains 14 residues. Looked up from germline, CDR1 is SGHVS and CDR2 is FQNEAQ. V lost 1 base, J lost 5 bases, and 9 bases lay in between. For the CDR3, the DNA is TGTGCCAGCAGCTTAGTTGACAGCTATCAGCCCCAGCATTTT. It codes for CASSLVDSYQPQHF. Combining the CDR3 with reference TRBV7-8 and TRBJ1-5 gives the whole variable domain GAGVSQSPRYKVAKRGQDVALRCDPISGHVSLFWYQQALGQGPEFLTYFQNEAQLDKSGLPSDRFFAERPEGSVSTLKIQRTQQEDSAVYLCASSLVDSYQPQHFGDGTRLSIL.

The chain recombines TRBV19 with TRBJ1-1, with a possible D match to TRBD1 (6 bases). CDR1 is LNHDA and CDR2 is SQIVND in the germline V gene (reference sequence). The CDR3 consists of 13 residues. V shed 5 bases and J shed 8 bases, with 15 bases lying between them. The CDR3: CASSGGHYGEAFF. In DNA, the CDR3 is TGTGCCAGTAGTGGGGGACATTATGGGGAAGCTTTCTTT.

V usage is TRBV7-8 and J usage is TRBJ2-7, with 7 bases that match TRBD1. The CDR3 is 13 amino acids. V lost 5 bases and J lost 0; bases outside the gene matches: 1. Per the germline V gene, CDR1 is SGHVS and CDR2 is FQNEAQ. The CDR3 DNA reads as TGTGCCAGCAGCCGGGACAGCTCCTACGAGCAGTACTTC. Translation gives CASSRDSSYEQYF.

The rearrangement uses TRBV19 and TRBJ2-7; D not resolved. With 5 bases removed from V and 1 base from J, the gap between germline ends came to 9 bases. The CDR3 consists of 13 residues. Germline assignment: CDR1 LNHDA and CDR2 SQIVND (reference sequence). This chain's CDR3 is CASSPHSSYEQYF. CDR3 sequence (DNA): TGTGCCAGTAGTCCGCACAGTTCCTACGAGCAGTACTTC.

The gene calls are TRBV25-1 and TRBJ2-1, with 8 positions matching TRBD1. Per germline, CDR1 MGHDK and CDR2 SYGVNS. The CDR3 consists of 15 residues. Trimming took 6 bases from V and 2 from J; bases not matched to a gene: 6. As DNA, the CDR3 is TGTGCCAGCAGGGAGACAGGGGAGGCCTACAATGAGCAGTTCTTC. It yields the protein CASRETGEAYNEQFF.

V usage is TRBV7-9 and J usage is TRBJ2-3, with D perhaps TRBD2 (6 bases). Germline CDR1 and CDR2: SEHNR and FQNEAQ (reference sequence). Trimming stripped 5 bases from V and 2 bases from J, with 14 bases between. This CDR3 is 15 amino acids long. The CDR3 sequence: CASSTQRVYTDTQYF. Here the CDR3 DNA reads TGTGCCAGCAGCACCCAGCGGGTCTACACAGATACGCAGTATTTT.

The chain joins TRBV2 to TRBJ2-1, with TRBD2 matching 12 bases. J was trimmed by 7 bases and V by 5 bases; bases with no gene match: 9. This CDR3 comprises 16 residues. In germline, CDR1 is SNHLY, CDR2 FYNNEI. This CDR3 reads CASSSTSGRTRNEQFF. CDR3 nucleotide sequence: TGTGCCAGCAGTTCCACTAGCGGGAGGACAAGGAATGAGCAGTTCTTC.

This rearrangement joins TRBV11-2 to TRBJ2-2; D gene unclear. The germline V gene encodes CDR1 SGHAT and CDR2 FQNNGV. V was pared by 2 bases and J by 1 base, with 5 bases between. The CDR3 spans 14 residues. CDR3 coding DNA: TGTGCCAGCAGCTTACCCCAGAACACCGGGGAGCTGTTTTTT. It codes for CASSLPQNTGELFF. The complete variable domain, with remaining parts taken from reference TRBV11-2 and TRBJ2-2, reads EAGVAQSPRYKIIEKRQSVAFWCNPISGHATLYWYQQILGQGPKLLIQFQNNGVVDDSQLPKDRFSAERLKGVDSTLKIQPAKLEDSAVYLCASSLPQNTGELFFGEGSRLTVL.

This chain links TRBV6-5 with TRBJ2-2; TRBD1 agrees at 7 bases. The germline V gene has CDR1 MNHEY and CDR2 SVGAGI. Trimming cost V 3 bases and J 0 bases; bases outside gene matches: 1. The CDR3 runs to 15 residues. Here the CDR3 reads CASSYGQANTGELFF. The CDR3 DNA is TGTGCCAGCAGTTATGGACAGGCGAACACCGGGGAGCTGTTTTTT.

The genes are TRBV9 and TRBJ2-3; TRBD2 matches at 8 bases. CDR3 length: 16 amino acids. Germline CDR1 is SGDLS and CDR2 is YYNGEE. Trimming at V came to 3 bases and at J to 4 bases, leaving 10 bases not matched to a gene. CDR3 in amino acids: CASSGPSGLGADTQYF. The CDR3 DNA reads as TGTGCCAGCAGCGGTCCTAGCGGGCTCGGCGCAGATACGCAGTATTTT.

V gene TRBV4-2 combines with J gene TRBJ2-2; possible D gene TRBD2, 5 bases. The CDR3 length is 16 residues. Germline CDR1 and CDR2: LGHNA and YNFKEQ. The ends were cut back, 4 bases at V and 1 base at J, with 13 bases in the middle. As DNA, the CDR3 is TGTGCCAGCAGCCGTGGAGAGGGCATGAACACCGGGGAGCTGTTTTTT. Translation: CASSRGEGMNTGELFF.

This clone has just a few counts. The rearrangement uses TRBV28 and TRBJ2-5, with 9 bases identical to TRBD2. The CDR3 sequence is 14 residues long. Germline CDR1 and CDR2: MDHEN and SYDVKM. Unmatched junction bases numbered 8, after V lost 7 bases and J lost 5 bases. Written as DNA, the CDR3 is TGTGCCAGCATTTTTAGCGGGAGCGGGGAGACCCAGTACTTC. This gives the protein CASIFSGSGETQYF.

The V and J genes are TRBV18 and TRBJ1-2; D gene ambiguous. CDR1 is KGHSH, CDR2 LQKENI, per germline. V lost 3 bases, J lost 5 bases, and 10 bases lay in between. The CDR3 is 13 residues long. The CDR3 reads CASSPNRDYGYTF. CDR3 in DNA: TGTGCCAGCTCACCCAACAGAGATTATGGCTACACCTTC.

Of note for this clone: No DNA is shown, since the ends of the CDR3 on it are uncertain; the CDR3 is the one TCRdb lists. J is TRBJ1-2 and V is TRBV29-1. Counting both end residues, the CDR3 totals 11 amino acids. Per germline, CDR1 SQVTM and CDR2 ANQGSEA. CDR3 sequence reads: CSVAEGSARTF.

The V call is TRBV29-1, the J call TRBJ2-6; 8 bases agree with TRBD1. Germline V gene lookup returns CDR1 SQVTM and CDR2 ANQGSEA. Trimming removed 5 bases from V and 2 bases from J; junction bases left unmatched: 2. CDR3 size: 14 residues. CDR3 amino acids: CSVSTGAGANVLTF. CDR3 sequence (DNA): TGCAGCGTTTCGACAGGGGCTGGGGCCAACGTCCTGACTTTC.

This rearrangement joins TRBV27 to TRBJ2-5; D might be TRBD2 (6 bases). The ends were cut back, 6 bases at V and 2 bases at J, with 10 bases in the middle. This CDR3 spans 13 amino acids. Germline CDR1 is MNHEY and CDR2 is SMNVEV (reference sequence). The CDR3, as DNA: TGTGCCAGCAGACCCGCGGGGCAAGAGACCCAGTACTTC. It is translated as CASRPAGQETQYF.

The CDR3 coding sequence is TGTGCCAGCTCACGAGGACAGGGAAGTACTGAAGCTTTCTTT. Encoded protein: CASSRGQGSTEAFF. J is TRBJ1-1 and V is TRBV18, with 8 bases lining up with TRBD1. J was trimmed by 5 bases and V by 4 bases; bases with no gene match: 6. In germline, CDR1 is KGHSH, CDR2 LQKENI. The CDR3 totals 14 residues.

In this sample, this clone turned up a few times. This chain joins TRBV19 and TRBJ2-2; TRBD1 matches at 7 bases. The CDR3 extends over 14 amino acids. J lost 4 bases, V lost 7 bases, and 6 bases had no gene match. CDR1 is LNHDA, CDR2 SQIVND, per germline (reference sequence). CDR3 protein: CASKPTGATGELFF. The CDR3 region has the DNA TGTGCCAGTAAACCCACAGGGGCCACCGGGGAGCTGTTTTTT.

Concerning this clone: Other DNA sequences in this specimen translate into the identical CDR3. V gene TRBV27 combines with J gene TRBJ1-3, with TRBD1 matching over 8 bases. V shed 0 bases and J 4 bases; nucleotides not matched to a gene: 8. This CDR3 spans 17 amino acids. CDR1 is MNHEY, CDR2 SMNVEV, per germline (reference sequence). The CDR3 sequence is CASSLSAGGATGNTIYF. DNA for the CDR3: TGTGCCAGCAGTTTATCCGCAGGGGGCGCGACAGGAAACACCATATATTTT.

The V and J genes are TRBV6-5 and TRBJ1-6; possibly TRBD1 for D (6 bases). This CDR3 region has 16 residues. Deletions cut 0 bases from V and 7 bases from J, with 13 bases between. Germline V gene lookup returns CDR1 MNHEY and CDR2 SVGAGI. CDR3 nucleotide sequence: TGTGCCAGCAGTTACTCGAACAGGGTAGAAAATTCACCCCTCCACTTT. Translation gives CASSYSNRVENSPLHF.

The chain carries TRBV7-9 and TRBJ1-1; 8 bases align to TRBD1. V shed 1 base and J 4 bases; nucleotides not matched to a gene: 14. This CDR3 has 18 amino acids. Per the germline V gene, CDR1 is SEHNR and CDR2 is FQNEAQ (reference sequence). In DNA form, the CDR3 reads TGTGCCAGCAGCTTAGGGTCCGGGACAGGCCTTTTGGGCACTGAAGCTTTCTTT. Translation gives CASSLGSGTGLLGTEAFF.